Below are 25 T cell receptor beta chains sequenced from a single sample in a study of beta chain features in type 1 diabetes. Findings of the study overall: In all four CD4+ subsets, TCRB CDR3 length was significantly, moderately reduced in type 1 diabetes.

All of the isolated RNA was reverse transcribed, so expressed TCRB transcripts were sequenced. Sequenced by immunoSEQ multiplex PCR; TCRdb stores in-frame clones only, minus some. The table has around 70,000 clones, almost 50% seen once; the top ten hold about 0.7%. For these receptors, no antigen is known. The sample was central memory CD4+ T cells from blood. The receptor source for this set is a man aged 30 to 45 with type 1 diabetes.

This rearrangement joins TRBV11-3 to TRBJ1-6, with D perhaps matching TRBD1 (6 bases). The CDR3 runs to 15 residues. Germline CDR1 SGHNT, CDR2 YENEEA. Deletions cut 5 bases from V and 8 bases from J, with 16 bases between. The CDR3 sequence: CASSLGQLGDSPLHF. Written as DNA, the CDR3 is TGTGCCAGCAGCCTCGGACAGCTTGGAGATTCACCCCTCCACTTT.

This clone was seen a handful of times. The rearrangement uses TRBV5-4 and TRBJ2-3; D gene uncertain. Trimming removed 2 bases from V and 5 bases from J, with 9 bases in between. The CDR3 contains 13 residues. The germline V gene has CDR1 SGHNT and CDR2 YYREEE (reference sequence). The CDR3 coding sequence is TGTGCCAGCAGCTTAACAGTCAAAGATACGCAGTATTTT. Its protein is CASSLTVKDTQYF.

The sample holds one count of this clone. The V call is TRBV7-9, the J call TRBJ1-5, with D tentatively TRBD1 (6 bases). This CDR3 comprises 18 residues. V was shortened by 1 base and J by 11 bases, with 27 bases between the two germline ends. The germline V gene encodes CDR1 SEHNR and CDR2 FQNEAQ (reference sequence). CDR3: CASSLVYYIQGPLTAQHF. CDR3 DNA: TGTGCCAGCAGCTTAGTTTATTATATACAGGGACCTTTGACAGCCCAGCATTTT.

The chain is built from TRBV6-1 and TRBJ1-2; 7 bases fit TRBD1. The CDR3 consists of 15 residues. J lost 6 bases, V lost 2 bases, and 9 bases had no gene match. Germline CDR1 and CDR2: MNHNS and SASEGT. The CDR3 reads CASSETLTGTNGYTF. The CDR3 DNA follows: TGTGCCAGCAGTGAAACGTTGACAGGGACCAATGGCTACACCTTC.

V and J are TRBV6-1 and TRBJ1-2, with D possibly being TRBD1 (5 bases). The CDR3 runs to 13 residues. Trimming stripped 6 bases from V and 1 base from J, with 9 bases between. The germline V gene has CDR1 MNHNS and CDR2 SASEGT. The CDR3 nucleotides are TGTGCCAGCAGAGTGACAGTTAACTATGGCTACACCTTC. Translation: CASRVTVNYGYTF.

This chain uses TRBV5-6 with TRBJ1-6; 10 bases map to TRBD1. The J segment lost 4 bases and the V segment lost 3 bases, leaving 10 bases of the junction unmatched. In germline, CDR1 is SGHDT, CDR2 YYEEEE. The CDR3 contains 18 residues. The CDR3 region is CASSWGQGSYGYNSPLHF. The CDR3 region has the DNA TGTGCCAGCAGCTGGGGACAGGGGTCTTACGGATATAATTCACCCCTCCACTTT.

The chain combines TRBV2 with TRBJ1-5; D is ambiguous. Trimming left V 4 bases short and J 4 bases short, with 8 bases between. Germline CDR1 SNHLY, CDR2 FYNNEI. The CDR3 contains 13 residues. CDR3: CASSGRENQPQHF. For the CDR3, the DNA is TGTGCCAGCAGTGGCCGGGAAAATCAGCCCCAGCATTTT. Filled out from reference TRBV2 and TRBJ1-5, the complete variable domain reads EPEVTQTPSHQVTQMGQEVILRCVPISNHLYFYWYRQILGQKVEFLVSFYNNEISEKSEIFDDQFSVERPDGSNFTLKIRSTKLEDSAMYFCASSGRENQPQHFGDGTRLSIL.

This CDR3 reads CAIRDRQETQYF. In DNA, the CDR3 is TGTGCCATCAGGGACAGGCAAGAGACCCAGTACTTC. The chain has TRBV19 and TRBJ2-5; 8 bases line up with TRBD1. The CDR3 is 12 residues long. The trim removed 10 bases at V and 2 bases at J, leaving 3 bases unmatched. Germline CDR1 and CDR2: LNHDA and SQIVND (reference sequence).

This clone was seen a handful of times. The chain recombines TRBV7-9 with TRBJ1-4; 12 nucleotides line up with TRBD1. V trimming: 5 bases; J trimming: 6 bases; junction bases outside the gene matches: 4. CDR1 is SEHNR, CDR2 FQNEAQ, per germline (reference sequence). The CDR3 sequence is 15 residues long. The CDR3 is CASSKGQGAYEKLFF. The CDR3 DNA reads TGTGCCAGCAGCAAGGGACAGGGGGCGTATGAAAAACTGTTTTTT.

The chain combines TRBV4-2 with TRBJ2-7; 7 bases agree with TRBD1. From germline, CDR1 is LGHNA and CDR2 YNFKEQ. The junction had 3 bases not matched to a gene; V was cut back by 3 bases and J by 1 base. This CDR3 contains 14 residues. As DNA, the CDR3 is TGTGCCAGCAGCCAGCCGGGACAGTCCTACGAGCAGTACTTC. Its protein is CASSQPGQSYEQYF.

This clone appeared once. The rearrangement links TRBV7-8 to TRBJ2-1, with 8 nucleotides matching TRBD2. The V gene's germline CDR1 is SGHVS and CDR2 FQNEAQ. Germline trimming cut 4 bases from V and 9 bases from J; bases unmatched to any gene: 17. This CDR3 is 17 amino acids long. CDR3 sequence: CASSSSDPGLGIGEQFF. DNA of the CDR3: TGTGCCAGCAGCTCCAGCGACCCGGGACTAGGGATCGGTGAGCAGTTCTTC.

This sequence joins TRBV5-1 and TRBJ1-1; 10 bases match TRBD1. The CDR3 contains 13 residues. The V gene's germline CDR1 is SGHRS and CDR2 YFSETQ. The junction had 2 bases not matched to a gene; V was cut back by 8 bases and J by 1 base. The CDR3 DNA reads TGCGCCAGTCGGGACAGGGGGAACACTGAAGCTTTCTTT. Its translation is CASRDRGNTEAFF.

In this sample, this clone turned up a few times. The chain has TRBV20-1 and TRBJ2-3; D not certain. Germline CDR1 and CDR2: DFQATT and SNEGSKA (reference sequence). The CDR3 consists of 11 residues. V was shortened by 4 bases and J by 2 bases, with 4 bases between the two germline ends. The CDR3 DNA reads as TGCAGTGCTACCTACACAGATACGCAGTATTTT. Its protein is CSATYTDTQYF.

The chain employs TRBV5-4 and TRBJ2-2, with 7 bases aligning to TRBD1. Per the germline V gene, CDR1 is SGHNT and CDR2 is YYREEE (reference sequence). V lost 3 bases and J lost 1; bases outside the gene matches: 3. The CDR3 extends over 15 amino acids. CDR3 DNA sequence: TGTGCCAGCAGCTCGAACAGGGGGAACACCGGGGAGCTGTTTTTT. It yields the protein CASSSNRGNTGELFF.

CDR3 in DNA: TGTGCCAGTGAAGACAGGGGGAAGGTAAAACTGTTTTTT. Residues: CASEDRGKVKLFF. The genes are TRBV2 and TRBJ1-4; 9 positions agree with TRBD1. CDR3 size: 13 residues. J lost 10 bases, V lost 9 bases, and 9 bases had no gene match. Germline V gene lookup returns CDR1 SNHLY and CDR2 FYNNEI.

The chain couples TRBV14 to TRBJ2-5; 8 bases fit TRBD2. The V and J ends lost 0 bases and 5 bases, in that order; junction bases with no gene match: 8. CDR3 length equals 16 residues. Germline V CDR1 and CDR2: SGHDN, FVKESK. CDR3 in amino acids: CASSQDYDGRAETQYF. The DNA of the CDR3 is TGTGCCAGCAGCCAAGATTATGACGGGAGGGCGGAGACCCAGTACTTC.

V and J are TRBV18 and TRBJ2-3; 7 bases line up with TRBD2. Looked up from germline, CDR1 is KGHSH and CDR2 is LQKENI. V trimming: 5 bases; J trimming: 4 bases; junction bases outside the gene matches: 9. The CDR3 has 15 amino acids. CDR3 protein: CASSAASGGADTQYF. As DNA, the CDR3 is TGTGCCAGCTCAGCCGCTAGCGGCGGGGCAGATACGCAGTATTTT.

This clone occurred a few times. The gene calls are TRBV7-2 and TRBJ1-2, with 8 bases fitting TRBD1. The junction had 6 bases not matched to a gene; V was cut back by 4 bases and J by 5 bases. The CDR3 length is 14 residues. The germline gives CDR1 SGHTA, CDR2 FQGNSA. The CDR3 spells CASSSPGGGYGYTF. The CDR3 coding sequence is TGTGCCAGCAGCTCCCCAGGGGGCGGGTATGGCTACACCTTC.

There are a few counts of this clone. The chain carries TRBV5-1 and TRBJ1-1; D uncertain. Trimming cost V 4 bases and J 1 base, with 8 bases left between them. CDR3 length: 13 residues. Germline values: CDR1 SGHRS, CDR2 YFSETQ. The CDR3 DNA reads TGCGCCAGCAGCCCGGAGGAGAACACTGAAGCTTTCTTT. It translates to CASSPEENTEAFF.

J is TRBJ1-4 and V is TRBV7-9; D is unclear. The CDR3 contains 13 residues. Trimming cost V 3 bases and J 8 bases, with 10 bases left between them. Germline V gene lookup returns CDR1 SEHNR and CDR2 FQNEAQ (reference sequence). CDR3 nucleotides: TGTGCCAGCAGCTTCAGCGGAGGCGAAAAACTGTTTTTT. It codes for CASSFSGGEKLFF. Supplemented by reference TRBV7-9 and TRBJ1-4, the full variable domain reads DTGVSQNPRHKITKRGQNVTFRCDPISEHNRLYWYRQTLGQGPEFLTYFQNEAQLEKSRLLSDRFSAERPKGSFSTLEIQRTEQGDSAMYLCASSFSGGEKLFFGSGTQLSVL.

The genes are TRBV10-1 and TRBJ2-2, with 9 bases that match TRBD1. The CDR3 is 14 residues long. From germline, CDR1 is WNHNN and CDR2 SYGVQD (reference sequence). The ends lost 3 bases at V and 7 bases at J; junction bases unmatched: 3. CDR3 amino acids: CASSDRDRVGELFF. CDR3 DNA: TGCGCCAGCAGTGACCGGGACAGGGTCGGGGAGCTGTTTTTT.

The chain uses TRBV7-9 and TRBJ1-1; D is possibly TRBD1 (5 bases). The germline gives CDR1 SEHNR, CDR2 FQNEAQ (reference sequence). V was pared by 4 bases and J by 4 bases, with 7 bases between. The CDR3 is 12 amino acids. The CDR3 protein is CASSWQGTEAFF. CDR3 bases: TGTGCCAGCAGCTGGCAGGGCACTGAAGCTTTCTTT.

This clone has just a few counts. The J gene is TRBJ2-7, the V gene TRBV7-2; 7 bases are shared with TRBD2. CDR1 and CDR2 from the germline V gene are SGHTA and FQGNSA. The V and J ends lost 3 bases and 7 bases, in that order; junction bases with no gene match: 6. CDR3 length: 13 residues. The CDR3 sequence is CASSFGGAGEQYF. CDR3 DNA: TGTGCCAGCAGCTTTGGGGGAGCGGGGGAGCAGTACTTC.

The rearrangement links TRBV10-3 to TRBJ1-5, with D unresolved. The CDR3 is 13 residues long. Looked up from germline, CDR1 is ENHRY and CDR2 is SYGVKD. The germline V and J ends were trimmed by 8 bases and 7 bases, with 15 bases remaining between them. This CDR3 reads CAIQREGSQPQHF. DNA for the CDR3: TGTGCCATCCAGAGGGAGGGCTCGCAGCCCCAGCATTTT.

A single count supports this clone. The chain uses TRBV5-1 and TRBJ2-7; TRBD1 aligns across 8 bases. This CDR3 has 15 amino acids. Trimming at V came to 3 bases and at J to 4 bases, leaving 9 bases not matched to a gene. CDR1 SGHRS and CDR2 YFSETQ come from the germline V gene. CDR3 sequence reads: CASSSQDRAGYEQYF. The CDR3 region has the DNA TGCGCCAGCAGCTCCCAGGACAGGGCCGGGTACGAGCAGTACTTC.